Here is one T cell receptor (beta chain) with its context. Its specificity is not known. This specimen comes from a study of cytomegalovirus exposure and HLA in healthy donors. Use of 60 Vbeta and 13 Jbeta primers characterized the PCR. Original processing notes: A later analysis counted approximately 88 million unique TCR beta chains, some 11 million shared. Clones were sequenced by immunoSEQ multiplex PCR, and TCRdb holds only the in-frame ones, with some missing. That table furnishes V, J and clone size, whereas the DNA furnished D and trimming. The sample holds about 170,000 clones, 60% to 80% seen once. Study outcomes and limitations: The study put some 150 TCR beta chains on its list as cytomegalovirus-associated. The study found most TCR sequences rare, yet found some public TCRs in many donors. As a later analysis revealed, the rate of TCR association differed by HLA locus, with DRB1 most and HLA-C fewest.

V gave up 7 bases and J gave up 8 bases; unmatched junction bases: 15. Germline V gene sequence: CDR1 SEHNR, CDR2 FQNEAQ (reference sequence). This CDR3 is 16 amino acids long. Sequenced sample: PBMCs. The clonotype was recovered from a man aged 40-49 years in good health and CMV-seronegative. The gene calls are TRBV7-9 and TRBJ2-1; 9 nucleotides align to TRBD1. The CDR3 DNA follows: TGTGCCAGCATTCAAGGGGGGACAGGGCCCTTCGATGAGCAGTTCTTC. Protein: CASIQGGTGPFDEQFF.